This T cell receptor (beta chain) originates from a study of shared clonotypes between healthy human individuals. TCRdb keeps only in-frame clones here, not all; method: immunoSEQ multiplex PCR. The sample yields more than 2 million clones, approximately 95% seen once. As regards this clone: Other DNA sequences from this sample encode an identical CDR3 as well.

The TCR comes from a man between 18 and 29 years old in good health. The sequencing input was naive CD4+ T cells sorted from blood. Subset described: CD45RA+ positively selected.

CDR3 in amino acids: CASSPLRGSDEKLFF. The DNA for the CDR3 is TGTGCCAGCTCACCTCTCAGGGGATCGGATGAAAAACTGTTTTTT. The chain is built from TRBV18 and TRBJ1-4; maybe TRBD1 (6 bases). CDR1 is KGHSH and CDR2 is LQKENI in the germline V gene. This CDR3 region has 15 residues. Trimming shortened V by 3 bases and J by 6 bases, and 14 bases separated the two germline ends.